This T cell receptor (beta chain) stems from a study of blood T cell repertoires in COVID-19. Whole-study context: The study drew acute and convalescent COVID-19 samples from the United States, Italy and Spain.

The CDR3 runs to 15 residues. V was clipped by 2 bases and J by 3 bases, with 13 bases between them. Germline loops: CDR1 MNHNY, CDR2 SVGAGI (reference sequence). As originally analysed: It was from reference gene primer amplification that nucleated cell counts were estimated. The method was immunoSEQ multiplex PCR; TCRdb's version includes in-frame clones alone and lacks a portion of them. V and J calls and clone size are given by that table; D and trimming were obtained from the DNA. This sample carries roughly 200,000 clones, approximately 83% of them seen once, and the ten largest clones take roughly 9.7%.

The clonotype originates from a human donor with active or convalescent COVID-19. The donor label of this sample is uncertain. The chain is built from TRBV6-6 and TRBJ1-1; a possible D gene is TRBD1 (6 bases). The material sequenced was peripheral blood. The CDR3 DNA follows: TGTGCCAGCAGTTACCCGCCAGGGGCGGACACTGAAGCTTTCTTT. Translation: CASSYPPGADTEAFF.